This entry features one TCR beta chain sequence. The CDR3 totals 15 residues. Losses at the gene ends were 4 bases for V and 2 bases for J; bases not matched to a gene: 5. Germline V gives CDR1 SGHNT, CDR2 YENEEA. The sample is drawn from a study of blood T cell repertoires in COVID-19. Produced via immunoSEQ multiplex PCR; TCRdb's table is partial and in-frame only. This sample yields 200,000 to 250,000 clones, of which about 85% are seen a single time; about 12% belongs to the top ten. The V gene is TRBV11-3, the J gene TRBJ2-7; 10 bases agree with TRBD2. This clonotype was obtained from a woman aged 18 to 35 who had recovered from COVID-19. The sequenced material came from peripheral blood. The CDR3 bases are TGTGCCAGCAGCTCGAGTAGCGGGGGGACCTACGAGCAGTACTTC. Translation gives CASSSSSGGTYEQYF.